This T cell receptor (beta chain) was sequenced during a study of T cells after yellow fever vaccination. Study findings and constraints: Post-booster reappearance was seen for most primary-vaccination clones (roughly 97% CD4, roughly 86% CD8). On re-exposure, the response was weaker but peaked faster, at day 5 versus 15.

The TCR cDNA carried a universal primer site and UMIs from 5'RACE template switching. TCRdb recomputed calls from the 5' RACE reads with MiXCR, one row per CDR3 protein. The table has hundreds of thousands of distinct CDR3 sequences, more than 9% seen once; the top ten hold more than 15%. This clonotype occurred many times. The antigen is undetermined. Trimming removed 0 bases from V and 6 bases from J, with 13 bases in between. This CDR3 region has 14 residues. Germline CDR1 reads SGHRS; CDR2 reads YFSETQ. The chain uses TRBV5-1 and TRBJ2-7; TRBD2 is a possible D gene (5 bases). The receptor was isolated from a young man who received the YFV17D yellow fever vaccine. Sample: PBMCs, taken on the day of the first yellow fever vaccination. The DNA for the CDR3 is TGCGCCAGCAGCTTGGAGTCGGGTCGGGGCGAGCAGTACGTC. This sequence encodes CASSLESGRGEQYV.